This T cell receptor (beta chain) comes out of a study of siplizumab effects on memory and regulatory T cells. Profiled with immunoSEQ multiplex PCR; TCRdb holds only in-frame clones, not every one. There are over 70,000 clones in the sample; 95% occur only once, and approximately 17% lies in the top ten. The sequenced sample consisted of CD8+ T cells sorted from blood. This TCR derives from a human donor in good health.

DNA for the CDR3: TGCGCCAGCAGCTTGACGAGGACTAGCGGGAATTACAATGAGCAGTTCTTC. It is translated as CASSLTRTSGNYNEQFF. The chain combines TRBV5-1 with TRBJ2-1; 12 positions agree with TRBD2. Germline V gene sequence: CDR1 SGHRS, CDR2 YFSETQ. The CDR3 consists of 17 residues. Trimming cost V 1 base and J 4 bases; bases outside gene matches: 6.